The T cell receptor beta chain described here comes from a study of blood T cell repertoires in COVID-19. Unmatched junction bases numbered 2, after V lost 6 bases and J lost 1 base. Germline CDR1 and CDR2: GTSNPN and SVGIG (reference sequence). The CDR3 length is 13 residues. Here immunoSEQ multiplex PCR was the method, and the copy in TCRdb shows in-frame clones only, minus some. This table has 55,000 to 70,000 clones, about 91% appearing once. The origin of this receptor is a man aged 60 to 69 with acute or convalescent COVID-19. Sequenced: peripheral blood. The chain recombines TRBV30 with TRBJ2-5; TRBD2 matches 10 bases. This CDR3 is CACSGRSQETQYF. CDR3 DNA: TGTGCCTGTAGCGGGAGGAGCCAAGAGACCCAGTACTTC.